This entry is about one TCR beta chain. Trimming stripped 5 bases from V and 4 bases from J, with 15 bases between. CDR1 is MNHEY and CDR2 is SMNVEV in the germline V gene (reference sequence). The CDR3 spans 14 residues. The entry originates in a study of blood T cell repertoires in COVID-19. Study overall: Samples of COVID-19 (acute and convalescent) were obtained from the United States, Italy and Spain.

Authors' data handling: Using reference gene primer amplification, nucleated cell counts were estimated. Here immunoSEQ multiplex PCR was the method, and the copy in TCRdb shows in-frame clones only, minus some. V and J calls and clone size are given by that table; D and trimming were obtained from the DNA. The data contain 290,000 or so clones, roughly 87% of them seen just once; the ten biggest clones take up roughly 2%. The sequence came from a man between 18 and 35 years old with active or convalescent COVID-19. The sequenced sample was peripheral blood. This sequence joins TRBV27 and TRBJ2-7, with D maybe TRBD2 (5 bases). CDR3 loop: CASSPTGKWYEQYF. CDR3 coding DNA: TGTGCCAGCAGTCCCACCGGGAAATGGTACGAGCAGTACTTC.